Described below is a single T cell receptor (beta chain) sequence and its context. The CDR3 covers 13 residues. V lost 6 bases and J 4 bases, leaving 7 bases between the germline ends. Germline values: CDR1 SEHNR, CDR2 FQNEAQ (reference sequence). These data come from a study of CD8+CD57+ T cells in acquired aplastic anemia. Both TCR beta VDJ combination and CDR3 sequence profiling were carried out. Genomic DNA was the template for this profiling. TCRdb reprocessed the reads with MiXCR, giving one entry per CDR3 protein. The sample has 40,000 or so distinct CDR3 sequences; 76% are singletons. The genes are TRBV7-9 and TRBJ2-6; D unclear. Sequences were obtained from sorted CD4+, CD8+, or CD8+CD57+ T cells (not recorded which) from PBMCs. This clonotype was sampled from a human donor in good health, serving as a control. The CDR3 reads CASRSPGANVLTF. The CDR3, as DNA: TGTGCCAGCAGGTCCCCGGGGGCCAACGTCCTGACTTTC.